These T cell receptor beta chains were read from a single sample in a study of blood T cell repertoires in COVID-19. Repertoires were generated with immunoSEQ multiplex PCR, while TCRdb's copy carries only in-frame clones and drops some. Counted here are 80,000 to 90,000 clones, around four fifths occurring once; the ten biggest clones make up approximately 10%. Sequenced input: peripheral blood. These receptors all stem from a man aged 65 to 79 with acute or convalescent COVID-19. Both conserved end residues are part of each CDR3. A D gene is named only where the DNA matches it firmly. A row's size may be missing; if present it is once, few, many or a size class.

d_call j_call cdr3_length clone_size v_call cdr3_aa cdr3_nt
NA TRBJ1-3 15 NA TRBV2 CASSEGFLGGNTIYF TGTGCCAGCAGCGAGGGCTTCCTGGGAGGAAACACCATATATTTT
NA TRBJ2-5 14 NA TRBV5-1 CASSLSAGLETQYF TGCGCCAGCAGCTTGTCTGCAGGGCTGGAGACCCAGTACTTC
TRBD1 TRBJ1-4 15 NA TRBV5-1 CASSQQGATNEKLFF TGCGCCAGCAGCCAACAGGGGGCAACTAATGAAAAACTGTTTTTT
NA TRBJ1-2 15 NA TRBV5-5 CASSPIGGGNYGYTF TGTGCCAGCAGCCCCATTGGGGGCGGGAACTATGGCTACACCTTC
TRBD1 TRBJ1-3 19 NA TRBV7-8 CASSLVRTGVSSSGNTIYF TGTGCCAGCAGCTTAGTAAGGACAGGGGTCTCCTCCTCTGGAAACACCATATATTTT
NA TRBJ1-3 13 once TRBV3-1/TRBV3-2 CASSQGPGDTIYF TGTGCCAGCAGCCAAGGGCCCGGGGACACCATATATTTT
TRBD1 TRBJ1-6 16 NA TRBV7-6 CASSEGPAGGNSPLHF TGTGCCAGCAGCGAGGGCCCAGCAGGGGGCAATTCACCCCTCCACTTT
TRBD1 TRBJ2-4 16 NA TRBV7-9 CASSRNRDRDKNIQYF TGTGCCAGCAGCCGTAACCGGGACAGGGACAAAAACATTCAGTACTTC
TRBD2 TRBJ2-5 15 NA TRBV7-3 CASSLGGGAGETQYF TGTGCCAGCAGCTTAGGCGGGGGGGCTGGGGAGACCCAGTACTTC
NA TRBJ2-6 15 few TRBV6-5 CASTGLSSGANVLTF TGTGCCAGCACAGGGCTGTCCTCTGGGGCCAACGTCCTGACTTTC
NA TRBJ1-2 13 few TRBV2 CASSEAGGSGYTF TGTGCCAGCAGTGAAGCAGGGGGAAGCGGCTACACCTTC
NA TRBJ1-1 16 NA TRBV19 CASSIRGYPPNTEAFF TGTGCCAGTAGTATAAGGGGTTATCCTCCGAACACTGAAGCTTTCTTT
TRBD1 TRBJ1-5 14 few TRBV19 CASSTGTGGQPQHF TGTGCCAGTAGTACCGGGACAGGGGGTCAGCCCCAGCATTTT
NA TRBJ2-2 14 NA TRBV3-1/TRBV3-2 CASSLGLNTGELFF TGTGCCAGCAGCCTCGGACTAAACACCGGGGAGCTGTTTTTT
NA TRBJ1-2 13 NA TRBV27 CASSSLRDYGYTF TGTGCCAGCAGTTCCCTTCGGGACTATGGCTACACCTTC
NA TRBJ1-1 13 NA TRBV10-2 CATGLNMNTEAFF TGCGCCACAGGGCTGAACATGAACACTGAAGCTTTCTTT
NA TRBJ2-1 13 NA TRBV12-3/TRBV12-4 CASSLGHYNEQFF TGTGCCAGCAGTTTGGGACATTACAATGAGCAGTTCTTC
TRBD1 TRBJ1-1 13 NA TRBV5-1 CASSWTGPIEAFF TGCGCCAGCAGTTGGACAGGCCCGATTGAAGCTTTCTTT
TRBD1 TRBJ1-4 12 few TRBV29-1 CSGGTGDEKLFF TGCAGCGGGGGGACAGGGGATGAAAAACTGTTTTTT
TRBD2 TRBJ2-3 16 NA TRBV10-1 CASRRRLADRTDTQYF TGCGCCAGCAGGCGAAGACTAGCGGATCGCACAGATACGCAGTATTTT
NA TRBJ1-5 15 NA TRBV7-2 CASSLTAYSNQPQHF TGTGCCAGCAGCTTAACAGCTTATAGCAATCAGCCCCAGCATTTT
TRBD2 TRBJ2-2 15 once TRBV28 CASFPGGRETGELFF TGTGCCAGCTTTCCGGGGGGGCGGGAAACCGGGGAGCTGTTTTTT
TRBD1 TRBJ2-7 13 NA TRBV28 CASSPTPGGEQYF TGTGCCAGCAGCCCTACCCCAGGGGGCGAGCAGTACTTC
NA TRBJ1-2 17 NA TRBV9 CASSVAPQGRYDYGYTF TGTGCCAGCAGCGTAGCTCCGCAGGGTCGTTACGACTATGGCTACACCTTC
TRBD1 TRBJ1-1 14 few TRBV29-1 CSVNRGLGNTEAFF TGCAGCGTAAACAGGGGGCTAGGGAACACTGAAGCTTTCTTT
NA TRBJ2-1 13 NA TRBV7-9 CASSHNLGDEQFF TGTGCCAGCAGCCACAACTTGGGCGATGAGCAGTTCTTC
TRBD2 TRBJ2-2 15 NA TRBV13 CASSTLAGVTGELFF TGTGCCAGCAGCACGCTAGCGGGGGTCACCGGGGAGCTGTTTTTT
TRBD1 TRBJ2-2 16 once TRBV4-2 CASSSRTGGDTGELFF TGTGCCAGCAGCTCACGTACAGGGGGAGACACCGGGGAGCTGTTTTTT